A selection of T cell receptor beta chains follows, all from one sample in a study of monozygotic twins with inflammatory bowel disease. TCRdb reworked the 5' RACE reads into one entry per CDR3 protein, no DNA. Its table lists about 380,000 distinct CDR3 sequences. The sequencing sample was made of blood. These TCRs come from a human donor with ulcerative colitis or Crohn's disease, or a healthy co-twin of an affected twin (not recorded which). Each CDR3 is given with its conserved first and last residue. Fields, in order: V gene, J gene, CDR3 protein.

v_gene: TRBV20-1; j_gene: TRBJ2-1; CDR3aa: CSASQPGQGSHEQFF
v_gene: TRBV7-3; j_gene: TRBJ1-1; CDR3aa: CASSLRPGGAGTEAFF
v_gene: TRBV5-5; j_gene: TRBJ1-5; CDR3aa: CASSSGLITGQPQHF
v_gene: TRBV10-2; j_gene: TRBJ2-1; CDR3aa: CASSVFLTSGGDEQFF
v_gene: TRBV29-1; j_gene: TRBJ2-1; CDR3aa: CSVEDPGGNYNEQFF
v_gene: TRBV4-2; j_gene: TRBJ2-7; CDR3aa: CASSQDLAAPGGYSYEQYF
v_gene: TRBV15; j_gene: TRBJ2-2; CDR3aa: CATSRAHTSTGELFF
v_gene: TRBV5-1; j_gene: TRBJ2-2; CDR3aa: CASSLIAAATGELFF
v_gene: TRBV18; j_gene: TRBJ2-7; CDR3aa: CASSPAGGAYEQYF
v_gene: TRBV11-2; j_gene: TRBJ2-3; CDR3aa: CASSLLSGGRARGDTDTQYF
v_gene: TRBV5-1; j_gene: TRBJ2-1; CDR3aa: CASSKPTSGGRNEQFF
v_gene: TRBV6-1; j_gene: TRBJ2-7; CDR3aa: CASRTFSGTSYEQYF
v_gene: TRBV29-1; j_gene: TRBJ2-7; CDR3aa: CSVAARQGTYEQYF
v_gene: TRBV5-4; j_gene: TRBJ2-7; CDR3aa: CASSMDSSSSYEQYF
v_gene: TRBV6-1; j_gene: TRBJ2-1; CDR3aa: CASTVQGLSYNEQFF
v_gene: TRBV5-1; j_gene: TRBJ1-1; CDR3aa: CASNTGQPNTEAFF
v_gene: TRBV7-3; j_gene: TRBJ2-2; CDR3aa: CASSSDGYTGELFF
v_gene: TRBV28; j_gene: TRBJ1-2; CDR3aa: CASRTGAEGYTF
v_gene: TRBV19; j_gene: TRBJ1-5; CDR3aa: CASSIVAGNQPQHF
v_gene: TRBV5-1; j_gene: TRBJ1-1; CDR3aa: CASSLAGEDTEAFF